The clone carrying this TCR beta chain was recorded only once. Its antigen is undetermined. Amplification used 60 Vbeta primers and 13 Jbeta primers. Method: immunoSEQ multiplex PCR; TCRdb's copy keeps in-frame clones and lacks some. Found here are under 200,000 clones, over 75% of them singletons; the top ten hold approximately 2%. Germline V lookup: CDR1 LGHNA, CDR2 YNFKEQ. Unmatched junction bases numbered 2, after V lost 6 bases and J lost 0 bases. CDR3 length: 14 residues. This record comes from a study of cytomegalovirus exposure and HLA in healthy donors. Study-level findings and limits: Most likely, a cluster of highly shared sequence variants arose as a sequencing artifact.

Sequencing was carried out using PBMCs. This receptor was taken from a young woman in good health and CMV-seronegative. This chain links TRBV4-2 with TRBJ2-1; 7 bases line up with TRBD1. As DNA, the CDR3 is TGTGCCAGCAGTAGGACAGGCTCCTACAATGAGCAGTTCTTC. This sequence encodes CASSRTGSYNEQFF.